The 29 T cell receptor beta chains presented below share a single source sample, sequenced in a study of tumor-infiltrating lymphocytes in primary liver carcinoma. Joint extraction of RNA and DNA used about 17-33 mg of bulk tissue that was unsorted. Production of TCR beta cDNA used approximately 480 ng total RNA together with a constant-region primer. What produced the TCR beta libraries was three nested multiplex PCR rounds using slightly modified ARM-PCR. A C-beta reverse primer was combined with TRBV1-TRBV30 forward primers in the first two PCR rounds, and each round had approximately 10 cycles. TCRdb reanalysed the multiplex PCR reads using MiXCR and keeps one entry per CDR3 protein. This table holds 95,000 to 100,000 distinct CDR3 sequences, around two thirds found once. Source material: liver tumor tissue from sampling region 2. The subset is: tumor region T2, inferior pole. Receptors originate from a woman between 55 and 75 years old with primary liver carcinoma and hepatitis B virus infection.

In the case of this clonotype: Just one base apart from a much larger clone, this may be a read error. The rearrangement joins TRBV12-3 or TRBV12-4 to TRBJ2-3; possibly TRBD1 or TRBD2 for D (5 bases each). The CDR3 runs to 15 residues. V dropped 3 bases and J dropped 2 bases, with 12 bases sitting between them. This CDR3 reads CASSFVRGFTDTQYF. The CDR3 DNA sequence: TGTGCCAGCAGTTTTGTGAGGGGCTTCACAGATACGCAGTATTTT.

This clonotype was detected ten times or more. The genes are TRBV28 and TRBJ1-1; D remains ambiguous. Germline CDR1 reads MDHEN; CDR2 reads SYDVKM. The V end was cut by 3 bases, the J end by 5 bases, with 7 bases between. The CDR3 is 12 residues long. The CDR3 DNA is TGTGCCAGCAGTTTTGACCGAACTGAAGCTTTCTTT. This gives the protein CASSFDRTEAFF.

In DNA, the CDR3 is TGTGCCAGCACCCCCAGCAGTCTCTACGAACGGTACTTC. Its protein product is CASTPSSLYERYF. The gene calls are TRBV28 and TRBJ2-7; the D is unclear. Germline V gives CDR1 MDHEN, CDR2 SYDVKM. V lost 7 bases and J lost 12, with 22 bases in between. This CDR3 comprises 13 residues.

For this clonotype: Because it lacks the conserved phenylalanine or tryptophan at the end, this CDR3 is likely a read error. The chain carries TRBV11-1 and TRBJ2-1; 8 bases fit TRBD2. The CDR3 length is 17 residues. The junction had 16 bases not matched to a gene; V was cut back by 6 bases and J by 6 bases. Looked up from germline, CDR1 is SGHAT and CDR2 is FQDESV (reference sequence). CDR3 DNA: TGTGCCAGCAGTTCCATTATACCGGGAGGGCCGATCAATGAGCAGTTCCTC. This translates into CASSSIIPGGPINEQFL.

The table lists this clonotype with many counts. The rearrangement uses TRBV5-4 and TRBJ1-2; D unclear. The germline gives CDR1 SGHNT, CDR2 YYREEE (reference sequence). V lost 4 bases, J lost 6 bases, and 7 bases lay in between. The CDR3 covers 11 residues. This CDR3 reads CASSPGDGYTF. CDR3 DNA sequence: TGTGCCAGCAGCCCCGGGGATGGCTACACCTTC.

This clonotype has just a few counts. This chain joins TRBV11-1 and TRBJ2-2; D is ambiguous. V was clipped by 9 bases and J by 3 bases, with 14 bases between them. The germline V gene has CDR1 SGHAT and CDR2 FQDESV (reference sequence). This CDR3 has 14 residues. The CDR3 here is CASGPSLDTGELFF. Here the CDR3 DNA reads TGTGCCAGTGGGCCGAGCCTTGACACCGGGGAGCTGTTTTTT.

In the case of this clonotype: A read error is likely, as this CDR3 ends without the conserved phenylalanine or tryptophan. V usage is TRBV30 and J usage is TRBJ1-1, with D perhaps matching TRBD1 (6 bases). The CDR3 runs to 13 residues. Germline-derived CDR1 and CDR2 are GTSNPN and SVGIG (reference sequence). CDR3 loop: CACSVDRNTEAFS. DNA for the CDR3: TGTGCCTGCAGTGTGGACAGAAACACTGAAGCTTTCTCT.

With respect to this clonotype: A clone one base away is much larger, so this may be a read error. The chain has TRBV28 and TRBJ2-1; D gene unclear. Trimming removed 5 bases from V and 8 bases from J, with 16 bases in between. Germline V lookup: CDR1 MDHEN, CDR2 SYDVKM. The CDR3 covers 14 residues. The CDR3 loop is CASSTLRAADEQFF. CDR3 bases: TGTGCCAGCAGTACCCTCCGGGCGGCAGATGAGCAGTTCTTC.

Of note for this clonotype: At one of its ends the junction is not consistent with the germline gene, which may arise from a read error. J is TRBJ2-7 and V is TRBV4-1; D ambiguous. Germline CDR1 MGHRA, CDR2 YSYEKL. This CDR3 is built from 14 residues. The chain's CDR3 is CVSSQVESSYEQYF. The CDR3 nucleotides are TGCGTCAGCAGCCAAGTGGAGAGCTCCTACGAGCAGTACTTC.

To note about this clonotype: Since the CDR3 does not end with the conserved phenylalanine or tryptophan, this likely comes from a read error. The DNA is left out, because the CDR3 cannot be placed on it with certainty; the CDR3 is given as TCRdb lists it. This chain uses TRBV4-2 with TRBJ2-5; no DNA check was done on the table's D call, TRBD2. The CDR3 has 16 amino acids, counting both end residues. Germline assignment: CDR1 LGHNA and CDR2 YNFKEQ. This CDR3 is CASSQDLTSGSETQYV.

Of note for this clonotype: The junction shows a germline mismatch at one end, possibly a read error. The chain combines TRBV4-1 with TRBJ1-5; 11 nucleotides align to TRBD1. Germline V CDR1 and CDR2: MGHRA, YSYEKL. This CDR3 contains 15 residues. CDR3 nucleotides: TGTGCCAGCAGCCGCCGGACAGGGGGCAATAAGCCCCAGCATTTT. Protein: CASSRRTGGNKPQHF.

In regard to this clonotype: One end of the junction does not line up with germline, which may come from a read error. The CDR3 sequence: CANNLLTRLGRLKEQFF. CDR3 nucleotide sequence: TGTGCCAACAACTTACTGACTCGCTTAGGGCGGCTTAAAGAGCAATTCTTC. This sequence joins TRBV11-2 and TRBJ2-1; D remains ambiguous. Germline CDR1 SGHAT, CDR2 FQNNGV. This CDR3 spans 17 amino acids.

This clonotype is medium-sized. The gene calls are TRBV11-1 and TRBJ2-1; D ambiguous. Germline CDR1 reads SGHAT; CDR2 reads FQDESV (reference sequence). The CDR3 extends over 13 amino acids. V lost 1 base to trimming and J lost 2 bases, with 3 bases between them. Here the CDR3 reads CASSLDTYNEQFF. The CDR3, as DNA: TGTGCCAGCAGCTTAGACACCTACAATGAGCAGTTCTTC.

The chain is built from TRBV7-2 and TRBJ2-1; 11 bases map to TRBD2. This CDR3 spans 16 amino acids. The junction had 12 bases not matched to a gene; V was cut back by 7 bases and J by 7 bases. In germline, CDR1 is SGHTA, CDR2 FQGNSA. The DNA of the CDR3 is TGTGCCAGCATCTTGAGGACTAGCGGGCTTCTAAATGAGCAGTTCTTC. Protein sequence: CASILRTSGLLNEQFF.

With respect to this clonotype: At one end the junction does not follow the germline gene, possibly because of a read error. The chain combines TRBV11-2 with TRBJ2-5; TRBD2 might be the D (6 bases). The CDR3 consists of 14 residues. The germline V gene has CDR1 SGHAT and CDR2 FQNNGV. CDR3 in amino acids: CVSSSAGGIETQYF. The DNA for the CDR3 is TGTGTCAGCAGCTCCGCCGGCGGGATAGAGACCCAGTACTTC.

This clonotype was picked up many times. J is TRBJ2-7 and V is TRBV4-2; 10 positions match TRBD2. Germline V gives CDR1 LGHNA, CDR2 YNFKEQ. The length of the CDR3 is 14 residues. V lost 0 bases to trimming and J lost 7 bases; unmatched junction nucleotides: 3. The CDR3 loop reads CASSQELAGDEQYF. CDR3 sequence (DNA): TGTGCCAGCAGCCAAGAGCTAGCGGGAGATGAGCAGTACTTC.

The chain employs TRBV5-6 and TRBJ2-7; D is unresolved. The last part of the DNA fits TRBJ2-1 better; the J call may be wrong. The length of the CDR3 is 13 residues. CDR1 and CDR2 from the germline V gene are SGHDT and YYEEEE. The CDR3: CASSLGRQYEQFF. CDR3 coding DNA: TGTGCCAGCAGCTTGGGACGACAATACGAGCAGTTCTTC.

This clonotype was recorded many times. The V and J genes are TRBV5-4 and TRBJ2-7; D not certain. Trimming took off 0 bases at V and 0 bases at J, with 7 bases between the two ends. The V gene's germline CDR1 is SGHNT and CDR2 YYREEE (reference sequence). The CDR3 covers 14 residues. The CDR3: CASSLGQNSYEQYF. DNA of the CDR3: TGTGCCAGCAGCTTGGGTCAAAACTCCTACGAGCAGTACTTC.

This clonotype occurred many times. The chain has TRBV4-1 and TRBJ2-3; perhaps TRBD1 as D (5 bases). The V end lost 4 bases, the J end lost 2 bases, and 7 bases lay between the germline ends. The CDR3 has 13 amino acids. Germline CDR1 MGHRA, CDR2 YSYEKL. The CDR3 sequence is CASSPQDTDTQYF. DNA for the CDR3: TGCGCCAGCAGCCCACAGGACACAGATACGCAGTATTTT.

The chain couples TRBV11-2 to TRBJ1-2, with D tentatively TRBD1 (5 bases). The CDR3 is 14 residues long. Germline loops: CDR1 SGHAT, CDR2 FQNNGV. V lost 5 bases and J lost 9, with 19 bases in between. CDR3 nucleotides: TGTGCCAGCAGCCCTCAGAGGGGAGATAGGAGCTACACCTTC. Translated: CASSPQRGDRSYTF. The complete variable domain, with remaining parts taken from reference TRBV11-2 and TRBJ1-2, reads EAGVAQSPRYKIIEKRQSVAFWCNPISGHATLYWYQQILGQGPKLLIQFQNNGVVDDSQLPKDRFSAERLKGVDSTLKIQPAKLEDSAVYLCASSPQRGDRSYTFGSGTRLTVV.

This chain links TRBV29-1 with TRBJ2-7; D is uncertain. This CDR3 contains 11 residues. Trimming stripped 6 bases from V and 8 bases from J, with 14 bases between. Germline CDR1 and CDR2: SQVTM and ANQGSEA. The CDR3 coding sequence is TGCAGCGTAAAGCTGGGAATCAAGCAGTACTTC. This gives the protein CSVKLGIKQYF.

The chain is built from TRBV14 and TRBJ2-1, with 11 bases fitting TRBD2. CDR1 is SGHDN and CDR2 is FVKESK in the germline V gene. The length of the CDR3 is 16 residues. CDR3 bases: TGTGTAAGCAGTCCTAGACTAGCGGGGTTATACAATGAGCAGTTCTTC. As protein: CVSSPRLAGLYNEQFF.

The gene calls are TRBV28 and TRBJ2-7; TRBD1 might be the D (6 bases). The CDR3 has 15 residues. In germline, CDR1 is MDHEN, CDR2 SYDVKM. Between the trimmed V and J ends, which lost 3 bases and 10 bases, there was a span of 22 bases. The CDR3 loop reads CASSFLGAGRSLQYF. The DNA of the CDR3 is TGTGCCAGCAGTTTCCTGGGGGCAGGGAGATCTCTTCAGTACTTC.

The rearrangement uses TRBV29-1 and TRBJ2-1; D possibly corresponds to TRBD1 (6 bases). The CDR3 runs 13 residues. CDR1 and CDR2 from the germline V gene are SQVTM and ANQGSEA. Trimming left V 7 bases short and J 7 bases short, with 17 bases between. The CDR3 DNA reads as TGCAGCGCCGAGGGGGTAACTAGTAATGAGCAGTTCTTC. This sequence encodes CSAEGVTSNEQFF.

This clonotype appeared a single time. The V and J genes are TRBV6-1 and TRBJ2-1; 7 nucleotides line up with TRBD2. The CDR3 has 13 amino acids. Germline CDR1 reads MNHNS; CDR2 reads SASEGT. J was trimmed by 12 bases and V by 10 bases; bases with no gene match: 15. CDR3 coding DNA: TGTGCCACGATTGGGCTAGCGGTGACCCTGCAGTTCTTC. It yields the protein CATIGLAVTLQFF.

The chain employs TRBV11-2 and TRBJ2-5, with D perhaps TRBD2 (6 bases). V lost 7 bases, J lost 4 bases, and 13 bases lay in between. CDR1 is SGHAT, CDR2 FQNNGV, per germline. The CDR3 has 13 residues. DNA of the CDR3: TGTGCCAGCAACTCGTATAGCGGAGAGACCCAGTACTTC. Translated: CASNSYSGETQYF.

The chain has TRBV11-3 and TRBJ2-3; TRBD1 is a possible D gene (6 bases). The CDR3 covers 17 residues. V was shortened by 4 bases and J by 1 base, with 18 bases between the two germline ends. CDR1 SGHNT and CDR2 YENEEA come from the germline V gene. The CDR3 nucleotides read TGTGCCAGCAGCTCTTGGCTCCTTGACAGGTGCACAGATACGCAGTATTTT. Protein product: CASSSWLLDRCTDTQYF.

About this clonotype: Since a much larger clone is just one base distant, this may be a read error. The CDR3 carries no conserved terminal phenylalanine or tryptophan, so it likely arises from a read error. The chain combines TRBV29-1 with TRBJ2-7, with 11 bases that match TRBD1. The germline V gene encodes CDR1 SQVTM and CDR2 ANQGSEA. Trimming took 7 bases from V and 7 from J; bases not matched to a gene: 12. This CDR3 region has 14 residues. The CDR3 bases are TGCAGCGCGCAGGACAGGGGGCGTGCCTCGGAGCAGTACCTC. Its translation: CSAQDRGRASEQYL.

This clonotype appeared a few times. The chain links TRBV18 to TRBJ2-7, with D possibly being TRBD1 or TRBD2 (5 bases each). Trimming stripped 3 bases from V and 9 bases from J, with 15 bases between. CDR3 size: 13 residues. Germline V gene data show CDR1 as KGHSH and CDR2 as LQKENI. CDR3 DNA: TGTGCCAGCTCACCTCCGCTAACAGGAGGGCAGTACTTC. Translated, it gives CASSPPLTGGQYF.